One sample yielded the 8 T cell receptor beta chains listed below, sequenced in a study of blood T cell repertoires in COVID-19. The repertoire was sequenced with immunoSEQ multiplex PCR; TCRdb's copy has only in-frame clones and lacks some. Of 250,000 to 350,000 clones in the sample, over 75% were seen once. The specimen sequenced was peripheral blood. Receptors were obtained from a woman aged 50 to 60 who had recovered from COVID-19.

The chain recombines TRBV7-8 with TRBJ2-7; possible D gene TRBD2, 5 bases. The germline V and J ends were trimmed by 1 base and 3 bases, with 13 bases remaining between them. Germline V lookup: CDR1 SGHVS, CDR2 FQNEAQ. The CDR3 has 15 amino acids. The CDR3 sequence: CASSLESLGIYEQYF. CDR3 bases: TGTGCCAGCAGCTTAGAGTCACTAGGGATCTACGAGCAGTACTTC.

This chain connects TRBV9 to TRBJ2-1; 8 nucleotides align to TRBD2. V lost 0 bases and J lost 7; bases outside the gene matches: 9. From germline, CDR1 is SGDLS and CDR2 YYNGEE. The CDR3 is made up of 16 amino acids. CDR3 protein: CASSVGPAGADNEQFF. The CDR3, as DNA: TGTGCCAGCAGCGTAGGGCCAGCGGGGGCCGATAATGAGCAGTTCTTC. The full variable domain, its missing parts supplied by reference TRBV9 and TRBJ2-1, is DSGVTQTPKHLITATGQRVTLRCSPRSGDLSVYWYQQSLDQGLQFLIQYYNGEERAKGNILERFSAQQFPDLHSELNLSSLELGDSALYFCASSVGPAGADNEQFFGPGTRLTVL.

The chain joins TRBV4-3 to TRBJ1-1; D is unclear. The V end lost 0 bases, the J end lost 2 bases, and 10 bases lay between the germline ends. CDR3 size: 15 residues. CDR1 and CDR2 (germline): LGHNA, YSLEER. CDR3 sequence (DNA): TGCGCCAGCAGCCAAGAGGGAGAAGGAAACACTGAAGCTTTCTTT. It specifies CASSQEGEGNTEAFF.

This chain uses TRBV7-2 with TRBJ1-1; D might be TRBD1 (5 bases). This CDR3 region has 18 residues. Germline CDR1 and CDR2: SGHTA and FQGNSA. Trimming shortened V by 5 bases and J by 3 bases, and 25 bases separated the two germline ends. Written as DNA, the CDR3 is TGTGCCAGCAGCCCACATGCCGATGGGGGACTACGGTACACTGAAGCTTTCTTT. It specifies CASSPHADGGLRYTEAFF.

The chain uses TRBV7-2 and TRBJ2-7, with D uncertain. This CDR3 spans 12 amino acids. Germline CDR1 reads SGHTA; CDR2 reads FQGNSA. V lost 1 base to trimming and J lost 6 bases, with 7 bases between them. CDR3 nucleotide sequence: TGTGCCAGCAGCTTAGAGCTTGGCGAGCAGTACTTC. Residues: CASSLELGEQYF. The variable domain in full, completed from reference TRBV7-2 and TRBJ2-7, reads GAGVSQSPSNKVTEKGKDVELRCDPISGHTALYWYRQSLGQGLEFLIYFQGNSAPDKSGLPSDRFSAERTGGSVSTLTIQRTQQEDSAVYLCASSLELGEQYFGPGTRLTVT.

This clone was seen only once. The chain uses TRBV4-3 and TRBJ2-5, with 9 bases lining up with TRBD2. The germline V gene encodes CDR1 LGHNA and CDR2 YSLEER. CDR3 size: 15 residues. V was pared by 0 bases and J by 4 bases, with 3 bases of the junction left unmatched. The DNA for the CDR3 is TGCGCCAGCAGCCAAGATGGTAGCGGGGGAGAGACCCAGTACTTC. The encoded protein is CASSQDGSGGETQYF.

In regard to this clone: This sample includes further DNA sequences coding for the same CDR3. CDR3 region: CATNRGMAEAFF. Here the CDR3 DNA reads TGTGCCACTAACAGGGGCATGGCTGAAGCTTTCTTT. The chain carries TRBV5-4 and TRBJ1-1, with 7 bases matching TRBD1. J gave up 6 bases and V 9 bases, and 8 bases lay outside the gene matches. The germline CDR1 and CDR2 sequences are SGHNT and YYREEE (reference sequence). The CDR3 contains 12 residues. Variable domain in full (rest from reference TRBV5-4 and TRBJ1-1): ETGVTQSPTHLIKTRGQQVTLRCSSQSGHNTVSWYQQALGQGPQFIFQYYREEENGRGNFPPRFSGLQFPNYSSELNVNALELDDSALYLCATNRGMAEAFFGQGTRLTVV.

The V gene is TRBV7-9, the J gene TRBJ2-1; TRBD2 is a possible D gene (7 bases). CDR1 and CDR2 from the germline V gene are SEHNR and FQNEAQ (reference sequence). This CDR3 spans 16 amino acids. V shed 6 bases and J shed 4 bases, with 19 bases lying between them. The CDR3 DNA is TGTGCCAGCAGACCGAAGGGGGGGGGCGCATACAATGAGCAGTTCTTC. Translation gives CASRPKGGGAYNEQFF.